The 26 T cell receptor beta chains below all came from one sample that was sequenced in a study of T cell responses to AZD1222 COVID-19 vaccine. Sequencing was performed with immunoSEQ multiplex PCR; in TCRdb, only in-frame clones are kept and a portion is missing. The sample consists of 77,000 or so clones, approximately 90% of them appearing once. The material sequenced was peripheral blood, taken 28 days after the second AZD1222 dose. The receptors come from an adult who received the AZD1222 COVID-19 vaccine.

The J gene is TRBJ1-5, the V gene TRBV5-6, with D perhaps TRBD1 (6 bases). Germline CDR1 is SGHDT and CDR2 is YYEEEE. V shed 7 bases and J shed 1 base, with 15 bases lying between them. The CDR3 is 15 residues long. The chain's CDR3 is CASSLQGGSNQPQHF. The CDR3, as DNA: TGTGCCAGCTCTTTACAGGGAGGGAGCAATCAGCCCCAGCATTTT. Variable domain in full (rest from reference TRBV5-6 and TRBJ1-5): DAGVTQSPTHLIKTRGQQVTLRCSPKSGHDTVSWYQQALGQGPQFIFQYYEEEERQRGNFPDRFSGHQFPNYSSELNVNALLLGDSALYLCASSLQGGSNQPQHFGDGTRLSIL.

The chain recombines TRBV5-1 with TRBJ1-1, with 9 bases lining up with TRBD1. Germline V lookup: CDR1 SGHRS, CDR2 YFSETQ. V lost 4 bases to trimming and J lost 7 bases; unmatched junction nucleotides: 11. The CDR3 sequence is 15 residues long. CDR3 coding DNA: TGCGCCAGCAGCCCCGGGACAGGGACCCCCGGTGAAGCTTTCTTT. It codes for CASSPGTGTPGEAFF.

The rearrangement links TRBV15 to TRBJ1-2; D is possibly TRBD1 (6 bases). The germline V gene has CDR1 LNHNV and CDR2 YYDKDF (reference sequence). The CDR3 sequence is 15 residues long. V was shortened by 3 bases and J by 2 bases, with 13 bases between the two germline ends. CDR3 in amino acids: CATSRPGAENYGYTF. CDR3 in DNA: TGTGCCACCAGCAGGCCGGGGGCAGAGAACTATGGCTACACCTTC.

This clone is a singleton in its sample. J is TRBJ2-5 and V is TRBV5-6, with D possibly being TRBD1 or TRBD2 (5 bases each). Germline CDR1 and CDR2: SGHDT and YYEEEE. The CDR3 runs 17 residues. The germline V and J ends were trimmed by 6 bases and 5 bases, with 26 bases remaining between them. The CDR3 nucleotides read TGTGCCAGCACCGAGGACTGGGGGTCAAAGTACTCGGAGACCCAGTACTTC. This translates into CASTEDWGSKYSETQYF.

The chain has TRBV6-2 or TRBV6-3 and TRBJ2-1, with D uncertain. CDR3 length equals 14 residues. The V end was cut by 6 bases, the J end by 3 bases, with 12 bases between. Germline values: CDR1 MNHEY, CDR2 SVGEGT. Here the CDR3 reads CASSQRLDYNEQFF. CDR3 coding DNA: TGTGCCAGCAGCCAAAGACTGGACTACAATGAGCAGTTCTTC.

This chain connects TRBV28 to TRBJ1-2, with D possibly TRBD1 on 6 matching bases. This CDR3 spans 14 amino acids. The V gene's germline CDR1 is MDHEN and CDR2 SYDVKM. Trimming left V 7 bases short and J 2 bases short, with 14 bases between. Written as DNA, the CDR3 is TGTGCCAGCAACATCGGGGGCGTAAACTATGGCTACACCTTC. Translating it yields CASNIGGVNYGYTF.

The V gene is TRBV19, the J gene TRBJ1-3; TRBD1 might be the D (5 bases). From germline, CDR1 is LNHDA and CDR2 SQIVND (reference sequence). The CDR3 is made up of 17 amino acids. Trimming took off 7 bases at V and 0 bases at J, with 19 bases between the two ends. The CDR3, as DNA: TGTGCCAGTACCCTTTATAGGGACTGGCTCTCTGGAAACACCATATATTTT. Its protein is CASTLYRDWLSGNTIYF. The full variable domain, rest sourced from reference TRBV19 and TRBJ1-3, is DGGITQSPKYLFRKEGQNVTLSCEQNLNHDAMYWYRQDPGQGLRLIYYSQIVNDFQKGDIAEGYSVSREKKESFPLTVTSAQKNPTAFYLCASTLYRDWLSGNTIYFGEGSWLTVV.

The V gene is TRBV4-1, the J gene TRBJ1-2, with D unresolved. This CDR3 region has 16 residues. Germline loops: CDR1 MGHRA, CDR2 YSYEKL. Trimming cost V 1 base and J 4 bases, with 16 bases left between them. CDR3 loop: CASSQAAEGLVYGYTF. The CDR3 region has the DNA TGCGCCAGCAGCCAAGCCGCGGAGGGTCTGGTCTATGGCTACACCTTC.

This chain uses TRBV11-2 with TRBJ1-2, with a weak D call TRBD1 (5 bases). CDR1 SGHAT and CDR2 FQNNGV come from the germline V gene. Trimming shortened V by 5 bases and J by 4 bases, and 14 bases separated the two germline ends. The CDR3 has 14 residues. This chain's CDR3 is CASSRGEVGYGYTF. CDR3 nucleotide sequence: TGTGCCAGCAGCCGGGGGGAGGTAGGCTATGGCTACACCTTC.

V and J are TRBV7-2 and TRBJ2-1; 7 bases fit TRBD2. Germline assignment: CDR1 SGHTA and CDR2 FQGNSA. This CDR3 region has 16 residues. After removal of 5 bases from V and 8 bases from J, the junction contained 15 bases not matched to a gene. The CDR3 sequence is CASSPGGGSSRYEQFF. The CDR3 bases are TGTGCCAGCAGCCCCGGCGGCGGGAGTAGTAGGTATGAGCAGTTCTTC.

This sequence joins TRBV28 and TRBJ1-2; D not certain. Germline CDR1 MDHEN, CDR2 SYDVKM. The CDR3 loop spans 14 amino acids. Trimming took off 5 bases at V and 4 bases at J, with 14 bases between the two ends. The CDR3 nucleotides are TGTGCCAGCAGTCTCCTCAGAACTCGCTATGGCTACACCTTC. Amino acids: CASSLLRTRYGYTF.

The genes are TRBV14 and TRBJ1-2; D not resolved. CDR1 and CDR2 (germline): SGHDN, FVKESK. With 1 base removed from V and 4 bases from J, the gap between germline ends came to 22 bases. This CDR3 spans 18 amino acids. Here the CDR3 DNA reads TGTGCCAGCAGCCAAGGTTTTTGGGTTTCGGCGGATAGCTATGGCTACACCTTC. Its protein product is CASSQGFWVSADSYGYTF.

This clone was counted a single time. The chain recombines TRBV14 with TRBJ2-3, with 12 bases identical to TRBD2. CDR1 and CDR2 from the germline V gene are SGHDN and FVKESK. The CDR3 runs 16 residues. V lost 5 bases and J lost 5; bases outside the gene matches: 8. DNA of the CDR3: TGTGCCAGCAGCTCCCGACTAGCGGGAGTGAGAGATACGCAGTATTTT. Translating it yields CASSSRLAGVRDTQYF.

This chain links TRBV5-6 with TRBJ2-7; 8 bases are a match to TRBD1. The J segment lost 0 bases and the V segment lost 0 bases, leaving 2 bases of the junction unmatched. The CDR3 spans 15 residues. Germline lookup yields CDR1 SGHDT and CDR2 YYEEEE. The CDR3 loop reads CASSLVGQVSYEQYF. The CDR3 bases are TGTGCCAGCAGCTTGGTGGGACAGGTCTCCTACGAGCAGTACTTC.

The chain combines TRBV9 with TRBJ1-1, with D possibly being TRBD1 (6 bases). CDR3 size: 15 residues. V lost 0 bases to trimming and J lost 4 bases, with 13 bases between them. Germline assignment: CDR1 SGDLS and CDR2 YYNGEE. DNA for the CDR3: TGTGCCAGCAGCGTAGACGGGGGCGCGGGCACTGAAGCTTTCTTT. This encodes CASSVDGGAGTEAFF.

A remark on this clone: This specimen includes other DNA sequences encoding the same CDR3. The chain links TRBV12-3 or TRBV12-4 to TRBJ1-2; D is undetermined. The CDR3 covers 13 residues. Trimming took off 3 bases at V and 0 bases at J, with 5 bases between the two ends. DNA for the CDR3: TGTGCCAGCAGTTTCAGACCTAACTATGGCTACACCTTC. It specifies CASSFRPNYGYTF.

This clone was seen once. The genes are TRBV19 and TRBJ2-7; 9 nucleotides match TRBD1. Trimming took 5 bases from V and 9 from J; bases not matched to a gene: 8. The germline gives CDR1 LNHDA, CDR2 SQIVND (reference sequence). The CDR3 is made up of 13 amino acids. The CDR3 nucleotides read TGTGCCAGTAGTCCGCGACAGGGGGACGCGCAGTACTTC. Encoded protein: CASSPRQGDAQYF.

The chain recombines TRBV4-3 with TRBJ1-2; D not resolved. CDR1 and CDR2 from the germline V gene are LGHNA and YSLEER. V was cut by 0 bases and J by 4 bases, with 9 bases left in between. The CDR3 is 14 amino acids. The CDR3 sequence: CASSQDRGTYGYTF. The CDR3 nucleotides are TGCGCCAGCAGCCAAGATAGAGGAACCTATGGCTACACCTTC.

The V and J genes are TRBV25-1 and TRBJ1-1; 7 bases map to TRBD1. Looked up from germline, CDR1 is MGHDK and CDR2 is SYGVNS. The CDR3 covers 13 residues. After removal of 3 bases from V and 7 bases from J, the junction contained 5 bases not matched to a gene. The CDR3 bases are TGTGCCAGCAGTGAGATCAGGGGGATTGAAGCTTTCTTT. Encoded protein: CASSEIRGIEAFF.

The rearrangement joins TRBV4-3 to TRBJ2-7, with TRBD1 as a possible D gene (6 bases). Germline lookup yields CDR1 LGHNA and CDR2 YSLEER. CDR3 length equals 15 residues. Between the trimmed V and J ends, which lost 0 bases and 7 bases, there was a span of 16 bases. The CDR3 DNA reads as TGCGCCAGCAGCCAAGATTACCAGGGGATGAGGGAGCAGTACTTC. Amino acid sequence: CASSQDYQGMREQYF.

This chain links TRBV5-4 with TRBJ2-1; D is perhaps TRBD1 or TRBD2 (7 bases each). V gave up 6 bases and J gave up 0 bases, with 19 bases separating them. Germline-derived CDR1 and CDR2 are SGHNT and YYREEE (reference sequence). CDR3 length equals 17 residues. The DNA of the CDR3 is TGTGCCAGCACCAAGGGGGCGGGAGCGAGCTCCTACAATGAGCAGTTCTTC. This encodes CASTKGAGASSYNEQFF.

The chain employs TRBV6-5 and TRBJ1-2, with D tentatively TRBD1 (5 bases). This CDR3 has 13 residues. Trimming removed 6 bases at V and 1 base at J, with 9 bases between. Germline V gives CDR1 MNHEY, CDR2 SVGAGI. CDR3 sequence (DNA): TGTGCCAGCAGGACAGACTTTAACTATGGCTACACCTTC. Its protein is CASRTDFNYGYTF.

The sample holds one count of this clone. This chain links TRBV19 with TRBJ2-3, with a possible D match to TRBD1 (5 bases). The V gene lost 4 bases and the J gene lost 5 bases, with 13 bases spanning the gap. The CDR3 sequence is 14 residues long. Per the germline V gene, CDR1 is LNHDA and CDR2 is SQIVND (reference sequence). The CDR3 nucleotides read TGTGCCAGTAGTAAAGGGCAGGGCAGAGATACGCAGTATTTT. This encodes CASSKGQGRDTQYF.

The genes are TRBV4-3 and TRBJ2-1; 11 bases align to TRBD2. The CDR3 is made up of 15 amino acids. Germline V lookup: CDR1 LGHNA, CDR2 YSLEER. The ends lost 3 bases at V and 6 bases at J; junction bases unmatched: 4. CDR3 amino acids: CASSHLAGGINEQFF. For the CDR3, the DNA is TGCGCCAGCAGCCATCTAGCGGGAGGTATCAATGAGCAGTTCTTC.

The genes are TRBV7-6 and TRBJ1-5; TRBD1 is a possible D gene (5 bases). CDR3 length equals 15 residues. Looked up from germline, CDR1 is SGHVS and CDR2 is FNYEAQ. Trimming shortened V by 1 base and J by 3 bases, and 10 bases separated the two germline ends. CDR3: CASSLGVGDNQPQHF. The CDR3 DNA reads as TGTGCCAGCAGCTTAGGGGTAGGGGACAATCAGCCCCAGCATTTT.

This sequence joins TRBV19 and TRBJ1-5; D is perhaps TRBD1 (6 bases). This CDR3 contains 14 residues. Germline loops: CDR1 LNHDA, CDR2 SQIVND (reference sequence). Trimming left V 4 bases short and J 3 bases short, with 10 bases between. In DNA, the CDR3 is TGTGCCAGTAGTAACCACAGGGCCAATCAGCCCCAGCATTTT. Translated: CASSNHRANQPQHF.